This TCR beta chain was obtained from a study of control samples from healthy donors and cancer patients. This clone was detected once. The CDR3 spans 14 residues. The V and J ends lost 3 bases and 5 bases respectively, with 14 bases between them. The germline V gene encodes CDR1 SGHAT and CDR2 FQNNGV. Here immunoSEQ multiplex PCR was the method, and the copy in TCRdb shows in-frame clones only, minus some. This table holds 170,000 or so clones, 90% found once. What was sequenced was blood. The source is a woman between 45 and 65 years old in good health. The chain links TRBV11-2 to TRBJ2-7; D not resolved. The CDR3 sequence is CASSFSANLNEQYF. CDR3 nucleotide sequence: TGTGCCAGCAGCTTTTCGGCGAACCTCAACGAGCAGTACTTC.